This is a list of T cell receptor beta chains from one sample in a study of cytomegalovirus exposure and HLA in healthy donors. TCRdb keeps only in-frame clones here, not all; method: immunoSEQ multiplex PCR. The sample lists some 290,000 clones; around 90% were seen once. The source material was PBMCs. The receptor source for this set is a man aged 30-40 years in good health and CMV-seronegative. Both conserved end residues are trimmed from each CDR3. Some rows mark clone size as missing; the rest say once, few, many or name a class of expanded clone.

V gene	J gene	clone size	CDR3 protein
TRBV4-1	TRBJ1-2	-	ASSQDRGRYGYT
TRBV6-5	TRBJ1-3	-	ASSYTPLRSGNTIY
TRBV7-9	TRBJ2-2	-	ASSLNSGEYTGELF
TRBV4-3	TRBJ2-2	-	ASSQQVSKNTGELF
TRBV7-9	TRBJ2-7	-	ASSPDRVGWLYEQY
TRBV5-1	TRBJ2-2	-	ASSLEGARTGELF
TRBV9	TRBJ1-5	-	ASSPDRRSNQPQH
TRBV18	TRBJ1-2	-	ASSPDRQGDGYT
TRBV7-9	TRBJ2-1	-	ASSLQGAKQF
TRBV6-1	TRBJ1-2	-	ASRGRDRGGHGYT
TRBV12-5	TRBJ2-3	-	ASGPPTDTQY
TRBV18	TRBJ2-7	-	ASSNGVSYEQY
TRBV9	TRBJ2-1	-	ASSSYGGEYNEQF
TRBV18	TRBJ1-5	-	ASSAGLNQPQH
TRBV11-2	TRBJ2-3	-	ASMGLSSTDTQY
TRBV6-6	TRBJ1-1	few	ASSYGALNTEAF
TRBV27	TRBJ2-7	once	ASSAVMGAREQY
TRBV7-8	TRBJ1-3	-	ASSLTRGGLSGNTIY
TRBV2	TRBJ1-6	few	ASSVSGTGAPLH
TRBV11-2	TRBJ2-1	-	ASSRMESAYNEQF
TRBV4-3	TRBJ1-6	-	ASSQERITGGEINSPLH
TRBV4-3	TRBJ2-7	few	ASSQDNGGGASEQY
TRBV5-1	TRBJ1-2	-	ASSLEAGATGYT